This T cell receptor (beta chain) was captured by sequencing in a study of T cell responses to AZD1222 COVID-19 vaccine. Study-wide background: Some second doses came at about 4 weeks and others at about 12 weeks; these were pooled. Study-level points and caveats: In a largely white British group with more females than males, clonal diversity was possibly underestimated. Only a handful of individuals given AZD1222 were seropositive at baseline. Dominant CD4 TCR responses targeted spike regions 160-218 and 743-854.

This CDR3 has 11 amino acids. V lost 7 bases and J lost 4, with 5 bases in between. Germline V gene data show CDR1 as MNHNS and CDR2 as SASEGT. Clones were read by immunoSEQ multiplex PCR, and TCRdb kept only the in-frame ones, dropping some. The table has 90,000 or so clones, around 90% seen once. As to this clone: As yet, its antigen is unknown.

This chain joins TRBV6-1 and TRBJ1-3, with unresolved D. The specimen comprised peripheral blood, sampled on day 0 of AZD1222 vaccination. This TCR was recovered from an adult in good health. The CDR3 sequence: CASTYGNTIYF. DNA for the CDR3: TGTGCCAGCACTTACGGAAACACCATATATTTT.